These 5 T cell receptor beta chains were all obtained from the same sample, sequenced in a study of shared clonotypes between healthy human individuals. The repertoire was sequenced with immunoSEQ multiplex PCR; TCRdb's copy has only in-frame clones and lacks some. The sample yields roughly 500,000 clones, around 79% seen once. Sequencing was performed on PBMCs. The receptors come from a woman in her thirties or forties in good health. Some clones in this sample may be carry-over from other donors' samples.

The count of this clone is one. This chain links TRBV25-1 with TRBJ2-1, with D uncertain. The CDR3 has 15 amino acids. Per germline, CDR1 MGHDK and CDR2 SYGVNS. Trimming cost V 2 bases and J 5 bases, with 13 bases left between them. CDR3 in DNA: TGTGCCAGCAGTGAACCTGAAGGTGGGGACAATGAGCAGTTCTTC. Encoded protein: CASSEPEGGDNEQFF.

The chain has TRBV10-3 and TRBJ2-2; TRBD2 aligns across 12 bases. This CDR3 is built from 17 residues. After removal of 2 bases from V and 4 bases from J, the junction contained 5 bases not matched to a gene. Germline CDR1 and CDR2: ENHRY and SYGVKD. The CDR3 DNA follows: TGTGCCATCAGTGAGGCGGCTAGCGGGAGGGGCACCGGGGAGCTGTTTTTT. Translated: CAISEAASGRGTGELFF.

In its sample, this clone was seen once. CDR3 sequence (DNA): TGTGCCAGCAGCTTAGAAGGGCGCACAGATACGCAGTATTTT. The encoded protein is CASSLEGRTDTQYF. This rearrangement joins TRBV11-2 to TRBJ2-3; no clear D gene. CDR3 length equals 14 residues. The germline V gene encodes CDR1 SGHAT and CDR2 FQNNGV. Trimming shortened V by 0 bases and J by 1 base, and 5 bases separated the two germline ends.

The rearrangement uses TRBV6-1 and TRBJ1-5; D call uncertain. CDR3 length: 15 amino acids. The V end was cut by 6 bases, the J end by 3 bases, with 15 bases between. From germline, CDR1 is MNHNS and CDR2 SASEGT. DNA of the CDR3: TGTGCCAGCAGCGCCGTAGGGCAGAACAATCAGCCCCAGCATTTT. It specifies CASSAVGQNNQPQHF.

The V gene is TRBV28, the J gene TRBJ2-5, with 11 bases fitting TRBD2. CDR3 length: 17 amino acids. Germline CDR1 reads MDHEN; CDR2 reads SYDVKM. V lost 7 bases, J lost 4 bases, and 14 bases stayed unmatched. Here the CDR3 DNA reads TGTGCCAGCAAACTAGCGGGAGAGACGAGTTGGGGAGAGACCCAGTACTTC. Translated: CASKLAGETSWGETQYF.